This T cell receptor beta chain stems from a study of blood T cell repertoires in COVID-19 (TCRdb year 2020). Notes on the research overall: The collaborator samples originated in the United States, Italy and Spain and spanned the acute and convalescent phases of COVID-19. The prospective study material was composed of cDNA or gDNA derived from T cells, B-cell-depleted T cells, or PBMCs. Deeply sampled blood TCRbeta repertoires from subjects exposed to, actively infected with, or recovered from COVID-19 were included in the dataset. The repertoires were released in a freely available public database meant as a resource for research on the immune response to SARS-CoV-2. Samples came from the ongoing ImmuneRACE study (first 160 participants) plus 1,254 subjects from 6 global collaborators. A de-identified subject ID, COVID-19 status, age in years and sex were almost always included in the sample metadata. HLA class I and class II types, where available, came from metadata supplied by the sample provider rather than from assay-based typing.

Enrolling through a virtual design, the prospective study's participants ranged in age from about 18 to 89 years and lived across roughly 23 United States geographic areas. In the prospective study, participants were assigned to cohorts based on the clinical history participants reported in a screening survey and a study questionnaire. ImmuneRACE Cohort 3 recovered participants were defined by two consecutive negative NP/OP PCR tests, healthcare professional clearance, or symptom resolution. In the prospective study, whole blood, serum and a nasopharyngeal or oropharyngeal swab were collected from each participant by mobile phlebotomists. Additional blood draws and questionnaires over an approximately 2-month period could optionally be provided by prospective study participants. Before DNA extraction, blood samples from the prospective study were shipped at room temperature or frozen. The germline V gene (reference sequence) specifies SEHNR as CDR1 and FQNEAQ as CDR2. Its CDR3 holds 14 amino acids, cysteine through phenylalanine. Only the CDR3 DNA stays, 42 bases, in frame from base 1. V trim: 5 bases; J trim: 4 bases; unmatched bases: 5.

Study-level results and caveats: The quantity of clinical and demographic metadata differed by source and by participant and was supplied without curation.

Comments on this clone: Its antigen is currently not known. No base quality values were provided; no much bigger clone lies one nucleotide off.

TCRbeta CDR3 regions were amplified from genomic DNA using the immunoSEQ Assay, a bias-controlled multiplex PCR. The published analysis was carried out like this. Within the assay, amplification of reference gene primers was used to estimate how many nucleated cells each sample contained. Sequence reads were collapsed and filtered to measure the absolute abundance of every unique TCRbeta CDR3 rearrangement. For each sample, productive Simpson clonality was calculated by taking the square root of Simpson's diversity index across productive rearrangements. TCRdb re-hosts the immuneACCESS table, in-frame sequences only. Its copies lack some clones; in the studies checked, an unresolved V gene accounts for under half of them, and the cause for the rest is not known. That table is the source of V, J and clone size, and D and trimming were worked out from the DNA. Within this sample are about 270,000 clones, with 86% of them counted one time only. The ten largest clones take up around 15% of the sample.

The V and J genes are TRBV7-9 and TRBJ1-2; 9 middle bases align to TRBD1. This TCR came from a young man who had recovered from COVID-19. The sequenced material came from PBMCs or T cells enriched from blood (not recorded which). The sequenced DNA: TGTGCCAGCAGCGTACAGGGGGCAGGCTATGGCTACACCTTC. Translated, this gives CASSVQGAGYGYTF.